This T cell receptor (beta chain) was profiled in a study of technical replicates of blood from a handful of donors (dated by TCRdb to 2016 to 2017). Regarding this clone: Its antigen remains undetermined. No qualities accompany the bases; no much larger clone lies one base away.

Deletion took 0 bases off V and 2 bases off J, with a span of 6 bases between the germline ends. CDR1 SGDLS and CDR2 YYNGEE are derived from the germline V gene. The CDR3 sequence holds 15 residues, the cysteine and phenylalanine included. Only the CDR3 part of the read is kept: 45 bases, read in frame from the first base. Library construction relied on the immunoSEQ multiplex PCR assay. The clones in this table, taken by TCRdb from immuneACCESS, are in-frame only. Not every clone is retained; where verified, under half of the shortfall comes from an unresolved V gene, and the cause of the rest is unknown. This sample comprises approximately 88,000 clones, approximately 97% of them detected only once. The ten largest make up about 0.3% of the sample.

Material for sequencing was T cells isolated from PBMCs. Rearrangement joined TRBV9 to TRBJ2-6; TRBD2 might be the D gene, on 6 matching bases. This clonotype was sampled from a human donor in good health. The CDR3: CASSVGEAGANVLTF. DNA sequence: TGTGCCAGCAGCGTAGGGGAGGCTGGGGCCAACGTCCTGACTTTC.